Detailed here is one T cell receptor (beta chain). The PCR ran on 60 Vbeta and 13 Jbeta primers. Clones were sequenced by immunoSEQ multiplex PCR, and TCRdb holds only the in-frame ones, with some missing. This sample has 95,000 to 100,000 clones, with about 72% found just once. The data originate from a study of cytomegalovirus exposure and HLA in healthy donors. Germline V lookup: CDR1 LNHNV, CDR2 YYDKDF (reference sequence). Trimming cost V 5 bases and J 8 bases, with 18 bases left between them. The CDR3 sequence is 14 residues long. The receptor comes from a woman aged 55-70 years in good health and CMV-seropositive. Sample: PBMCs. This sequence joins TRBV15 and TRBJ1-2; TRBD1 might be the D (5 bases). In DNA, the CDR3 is TGTGCCACCAGCCGCGGTGGGGGGGTACGGGGCTACACCTTC. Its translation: CATSRGGGVRGYTF.